Listed below are T cell receptor beta chains from one sample, sequenced in a study of blood T cell repertoires in COVID-19. TCRdb's table, derived via immunoSEQ multiplex PCR, lists solely in-frame clones and lacks some. The sample includes about 190,000 clones, 90% of them seen just once. Sample: peripheral blood. The receptors come from a man aged 45-60 years with acute or convalescent COVID-19. CDR3s include the opening cysteine and the closing phenylalanine or tryptophan. D genes are given only for firm matches. Not every row has a clone size; where given, it reads once, few, many or a size class.

TRBJ2-2 | TRBD2 | . | TRBV7-2 | CASSPPRPSGFGELFF | TGTGCCAGCAGCCCCCCCCGGCCTAGCGGGTTCGGGGAGCTGTTTTTT
TRBJ2-2 | TRBD2 | . | TRBV24-1 | CATSVGRYGTGELFF | TGTGCCACCAGTGTCGGGAGGTACGGCACCGGGGAGCTGTTTTTT
TRBJ2-7 | . | . | TRBV23-1 | CASSQSRDRFYEQYF | TGCGCCAGCAGTCAATCACGCGACAGATTCTACGAGCAGTACTTC
TRBJ1-1 | TRBD1 | . | TRBV5-6 | CASSPLTGGRNTEAFF | TGTGCCAGCAGCCCGTTGACAGGGGGCCGGAACACTGAAGCTTTCTTT
TRBJ2-1 | TRBD1 | . | TRBV28 | CASNRGRRGGNNEQFF | TGTGCCAGCAACAGGGGGCGGCGGGGAGGAAACAATGAGCAGTTCTTC
TRBJ2-3 | TRBD2 | . | TRBV13 | CASSLRGLADTQYF | TGTGCCAGCAGCCTACGCGGACTAGCGGATACGCAGTATTTT
TRBJ1-6 | TRBD1 | . | TRBV6-1 | CASSDFISGQGWNSPLHF | TGTGCCAGCAGTGACTTCATTTCGGGACAGGGATGGAATTCACCCCTCCACTTT
TRBJ2-1 | TRBD1 | . | TRBV5-8 | CASSPGQGREQFF | TGTGCCAGCAGCCCAGGACAGGGACGGGAGCAGTTCTTC
TRBJ1-4 | TRBD1 | . | TRBV27 | CASSRQGTNEKLFF | TGTGCCAGCAGCCGACAGGGAACTAATGAAAAACTGTTTTTT
TRBJ2-3 | . | . | TRBV4-1 | CASSQGQVISTDTQYF | TGCGCCAGCAGCCAAGGACAGGTCATTAGCACAGATACGCAGTATTTT
TRBJ2-2 | TRBD2 | few | TRBV5-4 | CASSLGLAGVDTGELFF | TGTGCCAGCAGCTTGGGACTAGCGGGGGTAGACACCGGGGAGCTGTTTTTT
TRBJ2-4 | . | . | TRBV9 | CASSGGLAKNIQYF | TGTGCCAGCAGCGGGGGGCTGGCCAAAAACATTCAGTACTTC
TRBJ2-7 | TRBD1 | . | TRBV19 | CASSAAGTGGEQYF | TGTGCCAGTAGTGCGGCCGGGACAGGGGGCGAGCAGTACTTC
TRBJ1-3 | TRBD1 | . | TRBV30 | CAWSPTTGGNTIYF | TGTGCCTGGAGTCCTACGACAGGGGGAAACACCATATATTTT
TRBJ1-1 | . | once | TRBV28 | CASSLLSGYTEAFF | TGTGCCAGCAGTTTATTATCAGGGTACACTGAAGCTTTCTTT
TRBJ1-5 | . | . | TRBV20-1 | CSASDWSGLNQPQHF | TGCAGTGCTAGTGACTGGTCAGGACTTAACCAGCCCCAGCATTTT
TRBJ1-2 | . | . | TRBV6-5 | CASARGREGGYTF | TGTGCCAGCGCAAGGGGCAGGGAGGGCGGCTACACCTTC
TRBJ2-1 | . | . | TRBV9 | CASSAEWGRDEQFF | TGTGCCAGCAGCGCCGAGTGGGGCCGAGATGAGCAGTTCTTC
TRBJ1-2 | TRBD1 | . | TRBV6-5 | CATEGGQGNYGYTF | TGTGCCACCGAGGGGGGACAGGGGAACTATGGCTACACCTTC
TRBJ1-1 | . | . | TRBV2 | CASSERRRVIMNTEAFF | TGTGCCAGCAGTGAACGACGGCGGGTTATTATGAACACTGAAGCTTTCTTT
TRBJ2-1 | . | . | TRBV19 | CASRIFAGASGNNEQFF | TGTGCCAGTAGAATCTTCGCGGGGGCTAGCGGTAACAATGAGCAGTTCTTC
TRBJ1-5 | TRBD1 | . | TRBV18 | CASSPRQGGNQPQHF | TGTGCCAGCTCACCACGGCAGGGGGGCAATCAGCCCCAGCATTTT
TRBJ2-3 | TRBD1 | . | TRBV10-3 | CAISTGQGGDTQYF | TGTGCCATCAGTACTGGACAGGGGGGGGATACGCAGTATTTT
TRBJ2-7 | TRBD1 | . | TRBV28 | CASRLPGQGLYEQYF | TGTGCCAGCAGACTGCCGGGACAGGGACTATACGAGCAGTACTTC
TRBJ1-1 | TRBD1 | . | TRBV30 | CAWSDFRDRWSGNTEAFF | TGTGCCTGGAGTGATTTCCGGGACAGGTGGAGCGGGAACACTGAAGCTTTCTTT
TRBJ2-7 | . | . | TRBV9 | CASSVAPGLNHEQYF | TGTGCCAGCAGCGTAGCCCCAGGACTCAACCACGAGCAGTACTTC
TRBJ1-5 | . | . | TRBV2 | CASTKEGNNQPQHF | TGTGCCAGCACTAAGGAGGGGAACAATCAGCCCCAGCATTTT
TRBJ2-7 | . | . | TRBV27 | CASRYEQYF | TGTGCCTCCCGCTACGAGCAGTACTTC
TRBJ1-6 | . | . | TRBV14 | CASSQVYTPLHF | TGTGCCAGCAGCCAAGTCTATACACCCCTCCACTTT
TRBJ2-3 | TRBD2 | once | TRBV7-9 | CASSSGTSGSTDTQYF | TGTGCCAGCAGCTCCGGGACTAGCGGTAGCACAGATACGCAGTATTTT
TRBJ1-4 | . | . | TRBV9 | CASSGGWATNEKLFF | TGTGCCAGCAGCGGAGGTTGGGCAACTAATGAAAAACTGTTTTTT
TRBJ2-7 | TRBD2 | . | TRBV28 | CASLNAGGVSEQYF | TGTGCCAGCCTGAATGCGGGAGGGGTTAGCGAGCAGTACTTC
TRBJ1-3 | TRBD1 | . | TRBV6-5 | CASSYDRVSGNTIYF | TGTGCCAGCAGTTACGACAGGGTCTCGGGAAACACCATATATTTT
TRBJ2-3 | . | . | TRBV27 | CASSFYGQTQYF | TGTGCCAGCAGTTTCTACGGACAGACGCAGTATTTT
TRBJ2-3 | . | . | TRBV5-1 | CASSLVFTDTQYF | TGCGCCAGCAGCTTGGTCTTCACAGATACGCAGTATTTT
TRBJ1-5 | TRBD1 | . | TRBV2 | CASSPDRASNQPQHF | TGTGCCAGCAGCCCCGACAGGGCTAGCAATCAGCCCCAGCATTTT
TRBJ2-1 | . | . | TRBV15 | CATSRDYGGVGDEQFF | TGTGCCACCAGCAGAGATTACGGGGGAGTGGGTGATGAGCAGTTCTTC
TRBJ2-3 | TRBD2 | . | TRBV11-2 | CASRPTSGVADTQYF | TGTGCCAGCAGGCCGACTAGCGGGGTGGCAGATACGCAGTATTTT
TRBJ2-3 | TRBD1 | . | TRBV4-3 | CASSFTGTGGADTQYF | TGCGCCAGCAGCTTCACCGGGACAGGGGGCGCAGATACGCAGTATTTT
TRBJ2-6 | . | . | TRBV10-3 | CAISETPWGLPVSGANVLTF | TGTGCCATCAGTGAGACCCCGTGGGGCCTACCTGTCTCTGGGGCCAACGTCCTGACTTTC
TRBJ2-2 | . | once | TRBV6-6 | CASNQGFPGELFF | TGTGCCAGCAATCAGGGGTTTCCCGGGGAGCTGTTTTTT
TRBJ2-5 | . | . | TRBV7-6 | CASSLVLSTSGETQYF | TGTGCCAGCAGCTTAGTTCTTTCTACCTCAGGGGAGACCCAGTACTTC
TRBJ1-4 | . | once | TRBV9 | CASSSTGWPNEKLFF | TGTGCCAGCAGCTCAACAGGGTGGCCTAATGAAAAACTGTTTTTT
TRBJ2-2 | TRBD2 | . | TRBV2 | CAILRSGIFTGELFF | TGTGCCATCCTACGTAGCGGGATTTTCACCGGGGAGCTGTTTTTT
TRBJ2-1 | TRBD2 | . | TRBV4-2 | CASSPSGSSYNEQFF | TGTGCCAGCAGCCCCAGCGGGAGCTCCTACAATGAGCAGTTCTTC